The present T cell receptor beta chain was sequenced within a study of Graves' ophthalmopathy and Graves' hyperthyroidism. V lost 2 bases and J 9 bases, leaving 11 bases between the germline ends. Germline lookup yields CDR1 MNHNS and CDR2 SASEGT. This CDR3 is built from 13 residues. Stable hyperthyroidism was defined by absence of ophthalmopathy within 18 months of follow-up. Additional autoimmune diseases, uncontrolled infections, pregnancy or lactation disqualified patients. The authors diagnosed from clinical symptoms, serum thyroxine, TRAb, thyroid ultrasound and orbital computed tomography. The authors amplified TCR beta CDR3 regions, and they did so from RNA transcripts for repertoire sequencing. Second-round multiplex PCR followed a first-round RT-PCR using HTBI primers. TCRdb analysed the multiplex PCR reads with MiXCR anew, one entry per CDR3 protein. The table records some 360,000 distinct CDR3 sequences, 15% to 20% of them present only once.

Material for sequencing was peripheral blood. The sequence was collected from an adult woman with stable Graves' hyperthyroidism. The chain links TRBV6-1 to TRBJ1-5; D is possibly TRBD1 (5 bases). CDR3 in amino acids: CASSELGVGPQHF. The CDR3 DNA reads as TGTGCCAGCAGTGAATTGGGGGTAGGGCCCCAGCATTTT.